What follows describes a single T cell receptor beta chain. Its antigen is not known. Treatment of the sample: oral pan-JAK inhibitor, 5-10 mg twice daily. V lost 2 bases and J lost 5, with 15 bases in between. This CDR3 region has 15 residues. Germline CDR1 SEHNR, CDR2 FQNEAQ (reference sequence). The record originates from a study of CD8+ T cells in alopecia areata. Study-level findings and limits: Scalp and blood samples kept many expanded lesional clones throughout tofacitinib.

TCR sequencing used cDNA made by reverse transcription of extracted RNA. Profiled with immunoSEQ multiplex PCR; TCRdb holds only in-frame clones, not every one. The sample holds around 290,000 clones; 58% are singletons and the top ten take about 1.7%. The receptor comes from a human donor with alopecia areata. The source was CD4+ T cells sorted from blood, collected at week 24, from a patient treated with tofacitinib. This chain connects TRBV7-9 to TRBJ2-5; D could derive from TRBD1 or TRBD2 (5 bases each). CDR3 amino acids: CASSLRVGGRETQYF. CDR3 DNA: TGTGCCAGCAGCTTAAGAGTTGGGGGTAGGGAGACCCAGTACTTC.